This T cell receptor (beta chain) was observed in a study of beta chain features in type 1 diabetes. This clone was counted only a few times. The antigen is not known. The V gene end was trimmed by 5 bases and the J gene end by 2 bases; junction bases not matched to a gene: 6. This CDR3 contains 16 residues. CDR1 and CDR2 from the germline V gene are SGHVS and FQNEAQ. Sorted cells reached over 95% purity in every population. Whole-study results and caveats: Fewer junction insertions and more nucleotide deletions appeared in type 1 diabetes patients. Among all four CD4+ subsets, Type 1 diabetes patients had TCRB CDR3s that were moderately but significantly shorter.

Expressed TCRB transcripts were sequenced because the isolated RNA had all been reverse transcribed beforehand. Naive, central memory and regulatory T cell samples averaged roughly 4 million reads. The assay was immunoSEQ multiplex PCR, and TCRdb's table has in-frame clones only and misses some. The sample lists approximately 160,000 clones; about 8.1% were seen once. This chain joins TRBV7-8 and TRBJ1-3; 10 nucleotides line up with TRBD1. This sequence was found in a man between 18 and 29 years old in good health. The sequenced material came from central memory CD4+ T cells from blood. This CDR3 is CASSATGTGAGNTIYF. The CDR3, as DNA: TGTGCCAGCAGCGCCACCGGGACAGGGGCTGGAAACACCATATATTTT.